This T cell receptor (beta chain) was observed in a study of post-analysis software for immune sequencing data. Study context: Multiple sclerosis in the patients followed relapsing-remitting, secondary progressive and progressive-relapsing courses.

Turning to this clonotype: The antigen remains unidentified.

Whole-study findings and limits: Higher frequency in patients than in controls was seen for five TRBV segments, with TRBV5-6, TRBV5-1 and TRBV20-1 among them. Compared with controls, patients showed significantly lower normalized Chao1 diversity.

Unique molecular identifiers featured in each of the TCR beta cDNA libraries. T cells numbering roughly 0.9 to 11 million gave rise to roughly 0.5 million cDNA molecules. TCRdb reprocessed the PCR reads via MiXCR and lists one record per CDR3 protein. The data show almost 700,000 distinct CDR3 sequences, about 60% seen once. CDR1 is SGHTA and CDR2 is FQGNSA in the germline V gene. The CDR3 sequence is 13 residues long. The sample comprised blood. The chain is built from TRBV7-2 and TRBJ2-7; the D gene is possibly TRBD2 (6 bases). The DNA end is more similar to TRBJ2-5, so the J call may be wrong. The receptor was derived from a girl under 10 years old with multiple sclerosis. The CDR3 loop reads CASSFRLGETQYF. Written as DNA, the CDR3 is TGTGCCAGCAGCTTCAGACTAGGGGAGACCCAGTACTTC.